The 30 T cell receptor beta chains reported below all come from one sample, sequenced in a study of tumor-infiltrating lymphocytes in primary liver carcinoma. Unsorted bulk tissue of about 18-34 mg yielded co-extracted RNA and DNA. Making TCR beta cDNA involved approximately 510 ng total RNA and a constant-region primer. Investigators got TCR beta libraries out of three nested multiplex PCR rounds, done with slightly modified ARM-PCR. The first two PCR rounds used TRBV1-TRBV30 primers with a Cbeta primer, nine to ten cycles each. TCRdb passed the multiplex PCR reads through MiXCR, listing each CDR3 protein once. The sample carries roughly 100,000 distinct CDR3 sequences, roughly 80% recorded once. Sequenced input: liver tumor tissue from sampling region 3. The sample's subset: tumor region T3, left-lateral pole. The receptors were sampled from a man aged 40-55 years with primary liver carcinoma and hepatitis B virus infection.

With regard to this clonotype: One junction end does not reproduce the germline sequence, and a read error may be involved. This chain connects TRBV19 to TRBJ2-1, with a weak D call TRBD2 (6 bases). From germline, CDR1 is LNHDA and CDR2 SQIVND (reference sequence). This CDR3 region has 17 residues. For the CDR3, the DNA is TGTGCCAGTAGTCCCCTGACTAGTTCCAGTTCCTACAATGAGCAGTTCTTT. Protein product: CASSPLTSSSSYNEQFF.

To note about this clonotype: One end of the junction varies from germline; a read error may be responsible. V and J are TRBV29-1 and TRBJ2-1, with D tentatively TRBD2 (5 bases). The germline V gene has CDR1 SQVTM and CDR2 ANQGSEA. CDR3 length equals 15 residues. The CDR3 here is CSVVLSSLAGNELFF. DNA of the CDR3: TGCAGTGTTGTACTGTCGTCGCTGGCGGGTAATGAGCTGTTCTTC.

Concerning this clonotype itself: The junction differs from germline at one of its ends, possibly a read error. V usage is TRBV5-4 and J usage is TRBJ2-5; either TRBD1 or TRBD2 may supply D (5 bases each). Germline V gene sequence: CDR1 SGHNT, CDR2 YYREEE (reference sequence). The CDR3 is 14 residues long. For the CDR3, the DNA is TGTGCCAGCAGCTTGGCCGGGGCGCAGGAGACCAAGTACTTC. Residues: CASSLAGAQETKYF. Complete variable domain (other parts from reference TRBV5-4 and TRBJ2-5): ETGVTQSPTHLIKTRGQQVTLRCSSQSGHNTVSWYQQALGQGPQFIFQYYREEENGRGNFPPRFSGLQFPNYSSELNVNALELDDSALYLCASSLAGAQETKYFGPGTRLLVL.

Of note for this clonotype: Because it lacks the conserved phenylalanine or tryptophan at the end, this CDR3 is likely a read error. The CDR3 sequence is CSVRTRGRGFLSEQFI. The DNA for the CDR3 is TGCAGCGTTAGGACTAGGGGAAGAGGATTTTTGAGTGAGCAGTTCATC. The chain is built from TRBV29-1 and TRBJ2-1; the match to TRBD2 covers 7 bases. Germline CDR1 is SQVTM and CDR2 is ANQGSEA. The CDR3 covers 16 residues. The V and J ends lost 5 bases and 9 bases, in that order; junction bases with no gene match: 19.

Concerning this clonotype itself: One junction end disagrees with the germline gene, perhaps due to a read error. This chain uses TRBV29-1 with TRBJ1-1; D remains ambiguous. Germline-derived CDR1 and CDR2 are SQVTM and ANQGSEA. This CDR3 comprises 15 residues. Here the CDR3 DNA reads TGTAGCGTTAATTCGGGGTGGGGTATGAACATTGAAGCTTTCTTT. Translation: CSVNSGWGMNIEAFF.

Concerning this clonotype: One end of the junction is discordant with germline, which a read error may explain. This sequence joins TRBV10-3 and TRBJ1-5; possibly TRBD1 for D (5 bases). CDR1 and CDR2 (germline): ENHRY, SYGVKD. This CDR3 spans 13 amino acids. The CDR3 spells CAISGSGDQPQHF. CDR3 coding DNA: TGTGCCATCAGTGGGTCGGGGGATCAGCCCCAACATTTT.

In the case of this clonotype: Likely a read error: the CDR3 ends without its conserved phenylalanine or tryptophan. CDR3 residues: CASTIIWTRVVTEAFS. CDR3 bases: TGTGCAAGCACTATAATCTGGACGAGGGTAGTCACTGAAGCTTTCTCT. The chain combines TRBV6-2 or TRBV6-3 with TRBJ1-1; D unresolved. The CDR3 length is 16 residues. Looked up from germline, CDR1 is MNHEY and CDR2 is SVGEGT.

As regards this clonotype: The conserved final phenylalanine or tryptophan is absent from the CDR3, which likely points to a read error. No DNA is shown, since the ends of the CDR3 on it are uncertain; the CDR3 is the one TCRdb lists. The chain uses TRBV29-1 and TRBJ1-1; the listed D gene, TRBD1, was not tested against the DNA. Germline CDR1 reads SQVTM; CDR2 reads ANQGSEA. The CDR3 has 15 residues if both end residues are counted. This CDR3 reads CSGGQEDYQNTEPFI.

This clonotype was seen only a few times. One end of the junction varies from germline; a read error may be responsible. The CDR3 DNA reads as TGTGCCAACAGTTACGGGGACAGGGGCGTTCAGTCCCAGCATTTT. As protein: CANSYGDRGVQSQHF. The chain combines TRBV6-2 or TRBV6-3 with TRBJ1-5; TRBD1 matches at 10 bases. Germline CDR1 is MNHEY and CDR2 is SVGEGT. The CDR3 has 15 amino acids.

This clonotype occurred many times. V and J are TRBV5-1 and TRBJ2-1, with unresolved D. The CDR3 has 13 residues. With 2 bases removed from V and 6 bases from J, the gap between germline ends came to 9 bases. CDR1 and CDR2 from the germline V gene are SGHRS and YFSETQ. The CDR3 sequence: CASSFRMSNEQFF. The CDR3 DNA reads TGCGCCAGCAGCTTCCGGATGAGCAATGAGCAGTTCTTC.

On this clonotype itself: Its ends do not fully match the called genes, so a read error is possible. The CDR3 DNA sequence: TGCGCCAGCTGCCAAGATCGGACTAGCGGGAGCACAGATACGCTGTATTTT. This sequence encodes CASCQDRTSGSTDTLYF. The chain links TRBV4-1 to TRBJ2-3; TRBD2 matches at 13 bases. The CDR3 has 17 amino acids. Germline values: CDR1 MGHRA, CDR2 YSYEKL.

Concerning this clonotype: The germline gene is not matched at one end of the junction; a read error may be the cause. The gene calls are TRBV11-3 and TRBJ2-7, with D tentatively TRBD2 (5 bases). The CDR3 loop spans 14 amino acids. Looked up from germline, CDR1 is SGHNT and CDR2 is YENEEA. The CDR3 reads CVSSPGEGDYEQHF. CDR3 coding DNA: TGTGTCAGCAGCCCTGGAGAAGGAGACTACGAGCAGCACTTC.

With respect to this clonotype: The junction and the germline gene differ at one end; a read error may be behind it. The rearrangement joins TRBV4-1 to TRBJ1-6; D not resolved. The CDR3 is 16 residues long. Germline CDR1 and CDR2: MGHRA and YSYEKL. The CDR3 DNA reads TGCTCCAGCAGCCAAGAACAGAGCCCCTATAATTCACCCCTCCACTTT. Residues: CSSSQEQSPYNSPLHF.

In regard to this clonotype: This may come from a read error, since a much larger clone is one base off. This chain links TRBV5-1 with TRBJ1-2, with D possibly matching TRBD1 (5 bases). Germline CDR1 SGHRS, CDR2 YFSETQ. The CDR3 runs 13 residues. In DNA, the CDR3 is TGCGCCAGCAGCTTGGGTCTCTTGAGGGGCTACGCCTTC. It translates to CASSLGLLRGYAF.

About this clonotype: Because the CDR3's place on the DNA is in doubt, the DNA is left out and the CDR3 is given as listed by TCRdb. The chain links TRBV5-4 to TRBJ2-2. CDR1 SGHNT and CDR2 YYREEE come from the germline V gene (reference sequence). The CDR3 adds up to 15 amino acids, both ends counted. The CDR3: CAGSLGATPSGSCFF.

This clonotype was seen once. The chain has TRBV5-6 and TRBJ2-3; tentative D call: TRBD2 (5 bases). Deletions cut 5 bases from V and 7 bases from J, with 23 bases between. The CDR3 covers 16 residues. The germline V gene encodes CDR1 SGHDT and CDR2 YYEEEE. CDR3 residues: CASRYAQRVRPNTQYF. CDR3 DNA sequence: TGTGCCAGCAGATATGCCCAGAGGGTGAGACCAAATACGCAGTATTTT.

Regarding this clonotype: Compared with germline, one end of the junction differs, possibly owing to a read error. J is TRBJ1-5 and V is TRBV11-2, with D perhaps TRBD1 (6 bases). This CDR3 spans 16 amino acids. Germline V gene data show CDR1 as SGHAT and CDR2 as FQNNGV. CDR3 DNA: TGTGCCAACAACCTAAAAGGGGGACTGACGAATCAACCCCAACATTTT. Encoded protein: CANNLKGGLTNQPQHF. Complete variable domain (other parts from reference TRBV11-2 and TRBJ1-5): EAGVAQSPRYKIIEKRQSVAFWCNPISGHATLYWYQQILGQGPKLLIQFQNNGVVDDSQLPKDRFSAERLKGVDSTLKIQPAKLEDSAVYLCANNLKGGLTNQPQHFGDGTRLSIL.

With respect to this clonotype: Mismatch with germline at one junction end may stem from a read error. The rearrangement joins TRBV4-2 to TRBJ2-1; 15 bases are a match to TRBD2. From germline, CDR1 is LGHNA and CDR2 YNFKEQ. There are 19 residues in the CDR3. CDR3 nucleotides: TGTGCCAGCGGCCAAGATATAACGGGTGGACTAGCGGGAGGGAGCCCGCAGTTCTTC. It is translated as CASGQDITGGLAGGSPQFF.

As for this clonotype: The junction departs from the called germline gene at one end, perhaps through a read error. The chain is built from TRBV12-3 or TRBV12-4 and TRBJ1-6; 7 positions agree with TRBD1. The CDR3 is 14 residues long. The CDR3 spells CASSSGTVDSPLHF. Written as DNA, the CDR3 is TGTGCCAGCAGTTCCGGGACAGTGGATTCACCTCTCCACTTT.

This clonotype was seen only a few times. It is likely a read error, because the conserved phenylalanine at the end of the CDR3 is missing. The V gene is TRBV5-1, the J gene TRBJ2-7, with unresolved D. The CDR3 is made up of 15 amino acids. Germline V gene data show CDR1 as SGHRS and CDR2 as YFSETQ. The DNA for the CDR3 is TGCGCTAGCAGCTTGGGTCGGATGAGCTCCTACGAGCAGTACCTC. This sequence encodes CASSLGRMSSYEQYL.

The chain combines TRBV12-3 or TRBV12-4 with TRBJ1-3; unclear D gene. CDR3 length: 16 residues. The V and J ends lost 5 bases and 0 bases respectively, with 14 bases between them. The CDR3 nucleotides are TGTGCCAGCAGTCTTAACCAACGCATCTCTGGAAACACCATATATTTT. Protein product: CASSLNQRISGNTIYF.

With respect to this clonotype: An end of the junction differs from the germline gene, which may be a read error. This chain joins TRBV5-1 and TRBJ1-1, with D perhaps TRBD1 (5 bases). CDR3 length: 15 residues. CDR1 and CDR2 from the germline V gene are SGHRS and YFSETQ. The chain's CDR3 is CASNALAGSNTEAFF. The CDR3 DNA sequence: TGCGCCAGCAACGCCTTGGCAGGGAGCAACACCGAAGCTTTCTTT.

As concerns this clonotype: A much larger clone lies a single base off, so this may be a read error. The CDR3 protein is CARTRGGNNSPLHF. The CDR3 DNA reads TGTGCCAGGACGAGGGGAGGGAATAATTCACCCCTCCACTTT. The chain has TRBV25-1 and TRBJ1-6, with D perhaps TRBD1 (5 bases). CDR3 length equals 14 residues. Trimming pared 9 bases from V and 5 bases from J, leaving 14 bases between. CDR1 is MGHDK and CDR2 is SYGVNS in the germline V gene.

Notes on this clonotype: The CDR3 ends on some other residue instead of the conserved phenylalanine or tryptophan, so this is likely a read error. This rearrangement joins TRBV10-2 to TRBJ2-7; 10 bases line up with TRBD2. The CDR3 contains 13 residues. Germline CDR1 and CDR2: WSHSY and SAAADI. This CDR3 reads CASKPSGSYEQYI. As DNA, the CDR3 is TGCGCAAGCAAGCCTAGCGGGAGCTACGAGCAGTACATC.

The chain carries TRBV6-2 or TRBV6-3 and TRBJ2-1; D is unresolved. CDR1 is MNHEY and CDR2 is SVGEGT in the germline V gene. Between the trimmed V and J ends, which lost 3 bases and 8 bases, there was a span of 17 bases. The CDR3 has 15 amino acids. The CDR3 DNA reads TGTGCCAGCAGTTATGAGATCGTTAGGTACGATGAGCAGTTCTTC. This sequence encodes CASSYEIVRYDEQFF.

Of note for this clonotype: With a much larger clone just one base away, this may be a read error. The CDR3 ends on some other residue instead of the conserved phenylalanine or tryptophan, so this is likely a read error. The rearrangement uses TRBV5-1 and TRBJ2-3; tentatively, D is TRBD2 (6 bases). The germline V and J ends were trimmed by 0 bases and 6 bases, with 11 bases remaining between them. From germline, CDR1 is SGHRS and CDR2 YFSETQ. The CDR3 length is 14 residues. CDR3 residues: CASSLDGSGDTQYS. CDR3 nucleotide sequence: TGCGCCAGCAGCTTGGACGGGAGCGGGGATACGCAGTATTCT.

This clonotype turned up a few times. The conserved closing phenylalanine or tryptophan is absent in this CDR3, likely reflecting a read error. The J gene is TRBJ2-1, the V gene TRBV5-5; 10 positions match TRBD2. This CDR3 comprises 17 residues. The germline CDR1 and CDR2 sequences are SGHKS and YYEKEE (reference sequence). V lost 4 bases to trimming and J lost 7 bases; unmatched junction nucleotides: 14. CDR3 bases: TGTGCCAGCAGCCGGCCTCTAGGCCTAGCGGGAGAAAATGAGCAGTTCTTA. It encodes CASSRPLGLAGENEQFL.

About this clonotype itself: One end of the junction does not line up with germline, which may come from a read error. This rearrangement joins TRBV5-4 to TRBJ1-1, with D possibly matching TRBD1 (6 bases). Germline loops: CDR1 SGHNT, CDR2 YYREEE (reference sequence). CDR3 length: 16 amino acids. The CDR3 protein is CANSLGGARWNTEAFF. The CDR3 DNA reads TGTGCCAACAGCTTAGGGGGGGCTAGATGGAACACTGAAGCTTTCTTC. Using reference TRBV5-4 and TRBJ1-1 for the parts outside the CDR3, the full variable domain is ETGVTQSPTHLIKTRGQQVTLRCSSQSGHNTVSWYQQALGQGPQFIFQYYREEENGRGNFPPRFSGLQFPNYSSELNVNALELDDSALYLCANSLGGARWNTEAFFGQGTRLTVV.

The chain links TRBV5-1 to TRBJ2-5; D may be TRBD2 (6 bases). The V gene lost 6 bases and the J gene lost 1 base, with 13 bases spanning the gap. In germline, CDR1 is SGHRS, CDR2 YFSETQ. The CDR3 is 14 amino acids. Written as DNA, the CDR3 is TGCGCCAGCATACAAGCGGGTTTCCAAGAGACCCAGTACTTC. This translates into CASIQAGFQETQYF.

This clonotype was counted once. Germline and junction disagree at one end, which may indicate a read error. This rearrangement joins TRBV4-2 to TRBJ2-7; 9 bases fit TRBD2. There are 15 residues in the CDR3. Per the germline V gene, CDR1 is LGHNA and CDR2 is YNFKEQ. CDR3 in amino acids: CASGQEASGTDEQYF. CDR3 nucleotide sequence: TGTGCCAGCGGCCAAGAGGCTAGCGGGACGGACGAGCAGTATTTC.